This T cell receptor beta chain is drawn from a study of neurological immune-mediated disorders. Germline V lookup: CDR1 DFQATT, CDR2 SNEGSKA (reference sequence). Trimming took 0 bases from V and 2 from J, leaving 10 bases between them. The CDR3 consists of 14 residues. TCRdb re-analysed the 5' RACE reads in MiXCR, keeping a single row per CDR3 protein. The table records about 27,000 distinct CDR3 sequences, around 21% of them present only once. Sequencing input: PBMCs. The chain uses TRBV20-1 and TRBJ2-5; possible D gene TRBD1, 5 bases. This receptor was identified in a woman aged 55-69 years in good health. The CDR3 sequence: CSARDLRTQETQYF. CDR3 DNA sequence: TGCAGTGCTAGAGATTTAAGGACACAAGAGACCCAGTACTTC.